Sequencing of this TCR beta chain was carried out in a study of blood T cell repertoires in COVID-19. Study information: There were acute and convalescent COVID-19 samples, and they came from the United States, Italy and Spain. Nucleic acid was either cDNA or gDNA, and it came from T cells, B-cell-depleted T cells, or PBMCs.

The CDR3 is made up of 13 amino acids. The V end lost 8 bases, the J end lost 0 bases, and 10 bases lay between the germline ends. The germline V gene has CDR1 SGHVS and CDR2 FNYEAQ. Per the original data handling: Researchers report that nucleated cell counts were estimated from reference gene primer amplification. The method was immunoSEQ multiplex PCR; TCRdb's version includes in-frame clones alone and lacks a portion of them. The DNA gave D and trimming, while V, J and clone size come from that table. The repertoire holds about 250,000 clones, with about 80% as singletons. This TCR was sampled from a person between 65 and 79 years old with COVID-19, enrolled during active disease. The chain recombines TRBV7-6 with TRBJ1-1; D is possibly TRBD1 (5 bases). The material sequenced was peripheral blood. In nucleotides, the CDR3 is TGTGCCAGCCTCAGACAGCTGAACACTGAAGCTTTCTTT. Translated: CASLRQLNTEAFF.